This T cell receptor (beta chain) was obtained from a study of shared clonotypes between healthy human individuals. At the level of the study: The donors, a couple of women and a few men, were aged 18 to 49. For every donor, three CD4 naive, three CD4 memory, two CD8 naive and one CD8 memory plates were used.

Assay used: immunoSEQ multiplex PCR; TCRdb lists only in-frame clones, some missing. The sample yields fewer than 1.4 million clones, about four fifths seen once. The CDR3 loop spans 15 amino acids. Trimming removed 3 bases from V and 1 base from J, with 10 bases in between. Per germline, CDR1 LNHDA and CDR2 SQIVND (reference sequence). The gene calls are TRBV19 and TRBJ1-5; TRBD1 might be the D (5 bases). Sequences were obtained from memory CD4+ T cells from PBMCs. Subset noted: CD45RA-negative fraction. The TCR comes from a man younger than 35 in good health. Some clones in this sample may be carry-over from other donors' samples. CDR3 in amino acids: CASSMWGRSNQPQHF. The CDR3 coding sequence is TGTGCCAGTAGTATGTGGGGCAGGAGCAATCAGCCCCAGCATTTT.